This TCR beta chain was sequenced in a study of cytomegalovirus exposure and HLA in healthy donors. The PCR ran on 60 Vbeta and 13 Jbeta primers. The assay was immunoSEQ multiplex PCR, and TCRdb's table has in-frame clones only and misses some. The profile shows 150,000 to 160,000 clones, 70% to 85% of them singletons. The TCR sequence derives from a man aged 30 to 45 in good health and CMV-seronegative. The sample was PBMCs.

CDR3: CASSLDRGDSNYGYTF. The CDR3 bases are TGCGCCAGCAGCTTGGACAGGGGTGACTCCAACTATGGCTACACCTTC. V gene TRBV5-1 combines with J gene TRBJ1-2; TRBD1 aligns across 7 bases. The trim removed 0 bases at V and 2 bases at J, leaving 7 bases unmatched. This CDR3 comprises 16 residues. The germline CDR1 and CDR2 sequences are SGHRS and YFSETQ.